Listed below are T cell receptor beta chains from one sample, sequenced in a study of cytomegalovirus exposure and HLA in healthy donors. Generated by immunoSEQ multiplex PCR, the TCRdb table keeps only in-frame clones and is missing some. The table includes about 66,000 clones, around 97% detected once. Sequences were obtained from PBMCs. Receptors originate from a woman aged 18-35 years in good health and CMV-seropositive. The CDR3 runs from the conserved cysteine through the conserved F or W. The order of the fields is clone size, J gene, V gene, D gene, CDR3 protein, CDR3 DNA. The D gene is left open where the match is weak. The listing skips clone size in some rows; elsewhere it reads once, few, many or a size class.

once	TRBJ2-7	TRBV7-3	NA	CASSPTSSSYEQYF	TGTGCCAGCAGCCCCACTAGCTCATCCTACGAGCAGTACTTC
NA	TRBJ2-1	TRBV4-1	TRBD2	CASSHGTSGYNEQFF	TGCGCCAGCAGCCACGGGACTAGCGGATACAATGAGCAGTTCTTC
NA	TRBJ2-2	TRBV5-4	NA	CASSSDSPTGELFF	TGTGCCAGCAGCTCCGACAGCCCCACCGGGGAGCTGTTTTTT
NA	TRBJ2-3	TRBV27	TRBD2	CATASYRDRSSGSGPDTQYF	TGTGCCACCGCGTCCTACAGGGACAGGTCTAGCGGGAGCGGGCCAGATACGCAGTATTTT
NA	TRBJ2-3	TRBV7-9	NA	CASSFPLKPPSTDTQYF	TGTGCCAGCAGCTTTCCCCTAAAGCCCCCTAGCACAGATACGCAGTATTTT
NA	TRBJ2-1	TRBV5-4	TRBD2	CASSRRTSGIYNEQFF	TGTGCCAGCAGCCGGAGGACTAGCGGGATATACAATGAGCAGTTCTTC
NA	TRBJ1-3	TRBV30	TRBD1	CAWSSDRGLGNTIYF	TGTGCCTGGAGTTCGGACAGGGGGCTGGGAAACACCATATATTTT
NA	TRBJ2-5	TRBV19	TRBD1	CASSPFRQGETQYF	TGTGCCAGTAGTCCTTTCCGACAGGGAGAGACCCAGTACTTC
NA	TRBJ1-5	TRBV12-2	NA	CASRLGCPQGQPQHF	TGTGCAAGTCGCTTAGGATGCCCACAGGGGCAGCCCCAGCATTTT
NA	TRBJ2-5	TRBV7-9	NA	CASSLETGWGTQYF	TGTGCCAGCAGCTTAGAGACAGGCTGGGGAACCCAGTACTTC
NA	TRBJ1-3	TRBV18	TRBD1	CASSPFPTGDYGNTIYF	TGTGCCAGCTCACCATTCCCGACAGGGGATTACGGAAACACCATATATTTT
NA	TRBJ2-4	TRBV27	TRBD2	CASSLLPSGRSKNIQYF	TGTGCCAGCAGTCTTTTGCCAAGCGGGAGGTCCAAAAACATTCAGTACTTC
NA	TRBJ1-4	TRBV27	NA	CASEGRGGKLFF	TGTGCCAGCGAGGGGCGGGGCGGGAAACTGTTTTTT
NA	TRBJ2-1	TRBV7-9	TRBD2	CASSLVALAGDNEQFF	TGTGCCAGCAGCTTAGTTGCTCTAGCGGGAGACAATGAGCAGTTCTTC
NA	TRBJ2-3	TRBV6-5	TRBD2	CASSRTSGRTDTQYF	TGTGCCAGCAGTAGGACTAGCGGGAGAACAGATACGCAGTATTTT
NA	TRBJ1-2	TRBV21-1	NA	CASSKATGSGGYTF	TGTGCCAGCAGCAAAGCGACAGGGAGTGGCGGCTACACCTTC
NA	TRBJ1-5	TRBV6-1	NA	CASSGVHSNQPQHF	TGTGCCAGCAGTGGAGTCCATAGCAATCAGCCCCAGCATTTT
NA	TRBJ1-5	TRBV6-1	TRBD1	CASILKDRVDQPQHF	TGTGCCAGCATTTTAAAGGACAGGGTAGATCAGCCCCAGCATTTT
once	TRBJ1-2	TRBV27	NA	CASSLSIAANIYGYTF	TGTGCCAGCAGTTTAAGTATCGCGGCCAACATCTATGGCTACACCTTC
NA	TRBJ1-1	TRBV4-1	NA	CASSQAPLYTEAFF	TGCGCCAGCAGCCAAGCTCCTTTATACACTGAAGCTTTCTTT
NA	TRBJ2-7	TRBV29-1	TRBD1	CSVGPQGAYEQYF	TGCAGCGTCGGACCGCAGGGGGCCTACGAGCAGTACTTC
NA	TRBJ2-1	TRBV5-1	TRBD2	CASSLGTTLYEQFF	TGCGCCAGCAGCCTGGGGACTACGCTTTATGAGCAGTTCTTC
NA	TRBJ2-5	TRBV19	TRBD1	CASSLNRGRTETQYF	TGTGCCAGTAGTCTAAACAGGGGTAGGACAGAGACCCAGTACTTC
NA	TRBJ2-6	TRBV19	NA	CASSLREGATSVGANVLTF	TGTGCCAGTAGTCTCCGAGAGGGAGCGACCTCGGTCGGGGCCAACGTCCTGACTTTC
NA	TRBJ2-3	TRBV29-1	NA	CSVDWGEDTQYF	TGCAGCGTTGATTGGGGGGAAGATACGCAGTATTTT
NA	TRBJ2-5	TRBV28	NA	CASSFGGGEETQYF	TGTGCCAGCAGTTTTGGAGGGGGCGAGGAGACCCAGTACTTC
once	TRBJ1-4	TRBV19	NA	CASSQDSPSGFEKLFF	TGTGCCAGTAGTCAGGACAGCCCGTCCGGTTTCGAAAAACTGTTTTTT
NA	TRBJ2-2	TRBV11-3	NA	CASSLGGPNTGELFF	TGTGCCAGCAGCTTAGGTGGCCCGAACACCGGGGAGCTGTTTTTT
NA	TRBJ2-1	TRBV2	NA	CASSEATIYNEQFF	TGTGCCAGCAGTGAAGCAACAATCTACAATGAGCAGTTCTTC
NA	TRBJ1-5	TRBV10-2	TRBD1	CASSGTGGFPQPQHF	TGCGCCAGCAGTGGGACAGGGGGGTTCCCTCAGCCCCAGCATTTT
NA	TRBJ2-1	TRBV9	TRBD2	CASSVGSGAGYNEQFF	TGTGCCAGCAGCGTAGGTAGCGGGGCGGGCTACAATGAGCAGTTCTTC
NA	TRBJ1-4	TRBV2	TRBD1	CASSEAGTVPATNEKLFF	TGTGCCAGCAGTGAAGCGGGGACAGTCCCTGCAACTAATGAAAAACTGTTTTTT
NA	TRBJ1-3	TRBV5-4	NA	CASSLGVDSSGNTIYF	TGTGCCAGCAGCTTGGGGGTAGACAGCTCTGGAAACACCATATATTTT
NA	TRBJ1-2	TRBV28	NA	CASSLPTAYGYTF	TGTGCCAGCAGTTTACCGACAGCCTATGGCTACACCTTC
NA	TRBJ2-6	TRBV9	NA	CASSVGQAPTGLGRSGANVLTF	TGTGCCAGCAGCGTAGGTCAGGCCCCGACGGGATTAGGTCGCTCTGGGGCCAACGTCCTGACTTTC
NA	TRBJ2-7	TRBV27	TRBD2	CASSYAGGPYEQYF	TGTGCCAGCAGTTACGCGGGAGGGCCCTACGAGCAGTACTTC
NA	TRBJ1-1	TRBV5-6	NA	CASSLAGGLHTEAFF	TGTGCCAGCAGCTTGGCCGGGGGACTTCACACTGAAGCTTTCTTT
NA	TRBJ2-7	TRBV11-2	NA	CASSPPTGPYEQYF	TGTGCCAGCAGCCCACCGACAGGACCTTACGAGCAGTACTTC
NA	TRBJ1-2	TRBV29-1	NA	CSVALTDYGYTF	TGCAGCGTCGCGTTGACAGACTATGGCTACACCTTC
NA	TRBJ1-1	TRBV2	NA	CASSGSGDDPLGTEAFF	TGTGCCAGCAGCGGGTCGGGGGACGACCCCCTGGGCACTGAAGCTTTCTTT
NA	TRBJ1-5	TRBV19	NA	CASNEEGRGNQPQHF	TGTGCCAGTAACGAGGAGGGAAGGGGCAATCAGCCCCAGCATTTT
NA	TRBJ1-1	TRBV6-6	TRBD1	CASSRDRLMNTEAFF	TGTGCCAGCAGTAGGGACAGGCTAATGAACACTGAAGCTTTCTTT
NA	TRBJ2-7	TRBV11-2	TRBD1	CASSPRDSIYEQYF	TGTGCCAGCAGCCCCCGGGACAGCATTTACGAGCAGTACTTC
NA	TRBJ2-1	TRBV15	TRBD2	CATSREASGSFYNEQFF	TGTGCCACCAGCAGAGAGGCTAGCGGGAGCTTCTACAATGAGCAGTTCTTC
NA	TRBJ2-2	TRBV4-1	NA	CASSQGHGSPAGELFF	TGCGCCAGCAGCCAAGGTCACGGGAGCCCGGCCGGGGAGCTGTTTTTT
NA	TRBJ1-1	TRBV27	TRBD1	CASRDRDRGHGTEAFF	TGTGCCAGCAGGGACCGGGACAGGGGGCATGGCACTGAAGCTTTCTTT